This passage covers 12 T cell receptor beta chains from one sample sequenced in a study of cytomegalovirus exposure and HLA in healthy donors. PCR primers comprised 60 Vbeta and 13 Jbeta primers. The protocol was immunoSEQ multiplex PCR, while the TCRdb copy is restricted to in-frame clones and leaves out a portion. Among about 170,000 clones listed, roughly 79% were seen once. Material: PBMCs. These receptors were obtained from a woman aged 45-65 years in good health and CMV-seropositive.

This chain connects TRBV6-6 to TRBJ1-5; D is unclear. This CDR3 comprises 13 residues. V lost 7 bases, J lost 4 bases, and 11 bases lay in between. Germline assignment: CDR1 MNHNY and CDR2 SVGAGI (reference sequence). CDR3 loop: CASMQDLNQPQHF. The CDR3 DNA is TGTGCCAGCATGCAGGACTTAAATCAGCCCCAGCATTTT.

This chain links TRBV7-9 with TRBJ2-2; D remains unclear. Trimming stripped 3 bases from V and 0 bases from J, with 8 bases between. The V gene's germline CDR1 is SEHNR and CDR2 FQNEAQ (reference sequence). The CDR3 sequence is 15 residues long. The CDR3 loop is CASSFTETNTGELFF. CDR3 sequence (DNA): TGTGCCAGCAGCTTCACGGAGACGAACACCGGGGAGCTGTTTTTT.

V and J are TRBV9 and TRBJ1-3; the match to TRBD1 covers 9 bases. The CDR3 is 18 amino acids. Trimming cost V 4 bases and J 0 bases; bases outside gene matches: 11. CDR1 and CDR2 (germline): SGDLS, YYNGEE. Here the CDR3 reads CASSTPRGTGSSGNTIYF. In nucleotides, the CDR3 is TGTGCCAGCAGCACCCCGAGAGGGACAGGGAGCTCTGGAAACACCATATATTTT.

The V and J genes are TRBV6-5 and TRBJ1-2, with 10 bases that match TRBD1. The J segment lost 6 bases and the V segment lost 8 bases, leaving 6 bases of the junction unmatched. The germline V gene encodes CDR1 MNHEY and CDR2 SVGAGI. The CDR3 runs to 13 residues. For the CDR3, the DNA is TGTGCCAGCCGAGACAGGGGGCCCGATGGCTACACCTTC. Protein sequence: CASRDRGPDGYTF.

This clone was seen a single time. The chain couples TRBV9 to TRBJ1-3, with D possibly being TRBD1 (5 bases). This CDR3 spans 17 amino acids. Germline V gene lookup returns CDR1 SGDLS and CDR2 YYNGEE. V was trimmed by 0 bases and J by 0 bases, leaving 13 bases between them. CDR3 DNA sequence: TGTGCCAGCAGCGTAGCTCCGGACAATAACTCTGGAAACACCATATATTTT. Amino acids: CASSVAPDNNSGNTIYF.

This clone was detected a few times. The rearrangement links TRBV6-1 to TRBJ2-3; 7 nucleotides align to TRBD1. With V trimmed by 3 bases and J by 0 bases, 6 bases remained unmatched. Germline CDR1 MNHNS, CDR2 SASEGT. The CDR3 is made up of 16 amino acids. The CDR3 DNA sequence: TGTGCCAGCAGTGAGCAACAGGGGCATAGCACAGATACGCAGTATTTT. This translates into CASSEQQGHSTDTQYF.

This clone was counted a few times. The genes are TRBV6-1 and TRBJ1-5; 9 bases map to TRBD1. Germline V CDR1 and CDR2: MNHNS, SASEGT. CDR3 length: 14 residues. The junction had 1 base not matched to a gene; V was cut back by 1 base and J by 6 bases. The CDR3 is CASSEGDRVQPQHF. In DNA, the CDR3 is TGTGCCAGCAGTGAAGGGGACAGGGTTCAGCCCCAGCATTTT.

This CDR3 reads CASSIYLASDEQFF. The CDR3 DNA reads TGTGCCAGTAGTATCTACTTAGCTTCCGATGAGCAGTTCTTC. The chain recombines TRBV19 with TRBJ2-1; D is unresolved. The length of the CDR3 is 14 residues. With 3 bases removed from V and 8 bases from J, the gap between germline ends came to 14 bases. Germline CDR1 and CDR2: LNHDA and SQIVND (reference sequence). The whole variable domain, filled in from reference TRBV19 and TRBJ2-1, reads DGGITQSPKYLFRKEGQNVTLSCEQNLNHDAMYWYRQDPGQGLRLIYYSQIVNDFQKGDIAEGYSVSREKKESFPLTVTSAQKNPTAFYLCASSIYLASDEQFFGPGTRLTVL.

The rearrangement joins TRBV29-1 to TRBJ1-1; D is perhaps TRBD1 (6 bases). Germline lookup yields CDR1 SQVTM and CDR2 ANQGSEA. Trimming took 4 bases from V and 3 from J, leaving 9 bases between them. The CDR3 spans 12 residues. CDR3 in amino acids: CSVGGQYTEAFF. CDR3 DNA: TGCAGCGTTGGGGGACAATACACTGAAGCTTTCTTT.

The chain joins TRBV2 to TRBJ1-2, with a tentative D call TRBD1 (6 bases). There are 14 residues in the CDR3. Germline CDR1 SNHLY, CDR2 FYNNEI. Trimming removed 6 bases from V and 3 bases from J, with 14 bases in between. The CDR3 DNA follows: TGTGCCAGCAGAATCACACAGGGAGACTATGGCTACACCTTC. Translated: CASRITQGDYGYTF.

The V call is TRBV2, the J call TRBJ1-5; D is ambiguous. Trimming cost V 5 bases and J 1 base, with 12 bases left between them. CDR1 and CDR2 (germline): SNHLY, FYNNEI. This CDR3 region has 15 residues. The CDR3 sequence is CASSPQISSNQPQHF. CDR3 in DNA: TGTGCCAGCAGTCCACAGATTTCCAGCAATCAGCCCCAGCATTTT. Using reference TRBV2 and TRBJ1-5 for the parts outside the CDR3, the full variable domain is EPEVTQTPSHQVTQMGQEVILRCVPISNHLYFYWYRQILGQKVEFLVSFYNNEISEKSEIFDDQFSVERPDGSNFTLKIRSTKLEDSAMYFCASSPQISSNQPQHFGDGTRLSIL.

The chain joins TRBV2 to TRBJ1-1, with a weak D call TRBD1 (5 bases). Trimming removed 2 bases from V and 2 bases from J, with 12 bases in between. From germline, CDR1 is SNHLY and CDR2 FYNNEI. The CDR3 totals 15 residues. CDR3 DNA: TGTGCCAGCAGTGAATCAAGGGGCCTCAACACTGAAGCTTTCTTT. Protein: CASSESRGLNTEAFF.